These 15 T cell receptor beta chains came from one sample sequenced in a study of primary melanoma T cells and metastatic recurrence. Profiling relied on immunoSEQ multiplex PCR, and the TCRdb table lists in-frame clones only, not all of them. The sample yields about 2,300 clones, roughly 70% seen once. Specimen: melanoma tumor tissue. These TCRs come from a human donor with melanoma.

This chain links TRBV6-8 with TRBJ2-7, with 8 bases lining up with TRBD1. Trimming removed 10 bases from V and 5 bases from J; junction bases left unmatched: 13. Germline V gene lookup returns CDR1 MNHGY and CDR2 SAAAGT. This CDR3 comprises 14 residues. The chain's CDR3 is CAISPGQEINEQYF. CDR3 sequence (DNA): TGTGCCATCAGCCCGGGACAGGAGATCAACGAGCAGTACTTC.

The chain joins TRBV11-3 to TRBJ2-4; no clear D gene. V dropped 1 base and J dropped 8 bases, with 15 bases sitting between them. The germline gives CDR1 SGHNT, CDR2 YENEEA. The CDR3 runs to 15 residues. The CDR3 sequence: CASSLGHFMDDIQYF. The DNA of the CDR3 is TGTGCCAGCAGCTTAGGTCACTTTATGGATGACATTCAGTACTTC.

This clone was detected a few times. V usage is TRBV11-3 and J usage is TRBJ2-3; the match to TRBD2 covers 10 bases. The germline CDR1 and CDR2 sequences are SGHNT and YENEEA. The length of the CDR3 is 16 residues. Losses at the gene ends were 4 bases for V and 4 bases for J; bases not matched to a gene: 8. CDR3 nucleotide sequence: TGTGCCAGCAGCTCCGCAGCGGGAGGGCCATCAGATACGCAGTATTTT. Protein product: CASSSAAGGPSDTQYF.

This clone was counted a single time. The genes are TRBV29-1 and TRBJ1-5; 8 bases are shared with TRBD1. The CDR3 spans 17 residues. Per germline, CDR1 SQVTM and CDR2 ANQGSEA. Trimming at V came to 7 bases and at J to 1 base, leaving 15 bases not matched to a gene. As DNA, the CDR3 is TGCAGCGCTACCTGGGGCACAGGGGGACGGAGCAATCAGCCCCAGCATTTT. Encoded protein: CSATWGTGGRSNQPQHF.

V gene TRBV7-6 combines with J gene TRBJ2-7, with TRBD1 matching 10 bases. The V segment lost 1 base and the J segment 4 bases; nucleotides outside the gene matches: 4. Germline V CDR1 and CDR2: SGHVS, FNYEAQ. CDR3 length: 15 amino acids. CDR3 sequence: CASSLVGTGAYEQYF. The DNA for the CDR3 is TGTGCCAGCAGCTTAGTCGGGACAGGGGCTTACGAGCAGTACTTC.

V usage is TRBV29-1 and J usage is TRBJ1-4, with 11 bases lining up with TRBD1. Trimming at V came to 5 bases and at J to 7 bases, leaving 3 bases not matched to a gene. The CDR3 runs 13 residues. Germline-derived CDR1 and CDR2 are SQVTM and ANQGSEA. The CDR3 sequence: CSVRTGGREKLFF. CDR3 bases: TGCAGCGTTAGGACAGGGGGCCGTGAAAAACTGTTTTTT.

The V gene is TRBV14, the J gene TRBJ2-7, with TRBD2 matching 11 bases. V trimming: 2 bases; J trimming: 5 bases; junction bases outside the gene matches: 8. This CDR3 has 16 amino acids. Per the germline V gene, CDR1 is SGHDN and CDR2 is FVKESK. The CDR3: CASSQLAGGLYDEQYF. In DNA form, the CDR3 reads TGTGCCAGCAGCCAATTAGCGGGGGGGCTCTATGACGAGCAGTACTTC.

This clone is large. The genes are TRBV11-3 and TRBJ1-6; 9 bases line up with TRBD1. The CDR3 loop spans 15 amino acids. With V trimmed by 5 bases and J by 7 bases, 6 bases remained unmatched. Germline-derived CDR1 and CDR2 are SGHNT and YENEEA. CDR3 sequence: CASSTKGQGNSPLHF. In DNA, the CDR3 is TGTGCCAGCAGCACGAAGGGACAGGGAAATTCACCCCTCCACTTT.

The gene calls are TRBV11-3 and TRBJ2-5, with 12 bases lining up with TRBD2. V was clipped by 5 bases and J by 1 base; unmatched bases: 8. Germline CDR1 and CDR2: SGHNT and YENEEA. The CDR3 is 17 amino acids. CDR3 in DNA: TGTGCCAGCAGCCTGTCGGCTAGCGGGGGGGGCCAAGAGACCCAGTACTTC. It is translated as CASSLSASGGGQETQYF.

J is TRBJ2-1 and V is TRBV5-1; TRBD2 matches at 9 bases. CDR1 and CDR2 (germline): SGHRS, YFSETQ. Unmatched junction bases numbered 11, after V lost 3 bases and J lost 7 bases. The CDR3 is made up of 16 amino acids. The CDR3 loop reads CASSSLGLAGRNEQFF. CDR3 in DNA: TGCGCCAGCAGCTCTCTGGGCCTAGCGGGAAGGAATGAGCAGTTCTTC.

This clone was recorded a few times. The chain couples TRBV11-3 to TRBJ2-5, with 11 bases lining up with TRBD1. The CDR3 loop spans 16 amino acids. V was clipped by 4 bases and J by 4 bases; unmatched bases: 8. Germline V CDR1 and CDR2: SGHNT, YENEEA. DNA for the CDR3: TGTGCCAGCAGCTCCAACCGGGACAGGGGGATAGAGACCCAGTACTTC. Its protein is CASSSNRDRGIETQYF.

The chain couples TRBV18 to TRBJ1-2; 7 positions agree with TRBD1. The CDR3 sequence is 15 residues long. V gave up 4 bases and J gave up 3 bases; unmatched junction bases: 8. Germline CDR1 is KGHSH and CDR2 is LQKENI. Here the CDR3 DNA reads TGTGCCAGCTCACTTTCGGGACAGTCTGACTATGGCTACACCTTC. The encoded protein is CASSLSGQSDYGYTF.

This chain joins TRBV11-3 and TRBJ1-2; D is possibly TRBD1 (6 bases). This CDR3 region has 14 residues. Trimming left V 6 bases short and J 8 bases short, with 19 bases between. Germline V gives CDR1 SGHNT, CDR2 YENEEA. The CDR3 spells CASRSGTPGNGYTF. The CDR3 DNA follows: TGTGCCAGCAGATCCGGGACACCAGGCAACGGCTACACCTTC. The full variable domain, rest sourced from reference TRBV11-3 and TRBJ1-2, is EAGVVQSPRYKIIEKKQPVAFWCNPISGHNTLYWYLQNLGQGPELLIRYENEEAVDDSQLPKDRFSAERLKGVDSTLKIQPAELGDSAVYLCASRSGTPGNGYTFGSGTRLTVV.

This chain connects TRBV19 to TRBJ1-1; no firm D call. Germline loops: CDR1 LNHDA, CDR2 SQIVND (reference sequence). There are 14 residues in the CDR3. Trimming stripped 8 bases from V and 0 bases from J, with 13 bases between. This CDR3 is CASSAGFMNTEAFF. The CDR3 DNA is TGTGCCAGTTCAGCAGGATTCATGAACACTGAAGCTTTCTTT.

Here the CDR3 DNA reads TGTGCCAGCAGTCCTAGGACGGAGAATACTGAAGCTTTCTTT. This codes for CASSPRTENTEAFF. J is TRBJ1-1 and V is TRBV6-8; the D is unclear. This CDR3 contains 14 residues. The germline gives CDR1 MNHGY, CDR2 SAAAGT. V lost 5 bases to trimming and J lost 5 bases, with 15 bases between them.